This passage covers 14 T cell receptor beta chains from one sample sequenced in a study of cytomegalovirus exposure and HLA in healthy donors. Assay: immunoSEQ multiplex PCR; the TCRdb copy retains only in-frame clones and omits some. Among 150,000 to 200,000 clones listed, 85% were seen once. Sequencing used PBMCs. The receptor source for this set is a young man in good health and CMV-seropositive.

The chain links TRBV6-5 to TRBJ1-1; D perhaps matches TRBD1 (6 bases). V lost 6 bases to trimming and J lost 0 bases, with 11 bases between them. Germline CDR1 MNHEY, CDR2 SVGAGI. This CDR3 comprises 14 residues. CDR3 DNA sequence: TGTGCCAGCAGCTGGGGACATTTGAACACTGAAGCTTTCTTT. Translation: CASSWGHLNTEAFF.

This rearrangement joins TRBV28 to TRBJ1-4; perhaps TRBD1 as D (5 bases). The V gene lost 3 bases and the J gene lost 8 bases, with 16 bases spanning the gap. Per germline, CDR1 MDHEN and CDR2 SYDVKM. The CDR3 totals 15 residues. Written as DNA, the CDR3 is TGTGCCAGCAGTTTTTTAAGGGGCTCCTCCGAAAAACTGTTTTTT. Translated, it gives CASSFLRGSSEKLFF.

The genes are TRBV30 and TRBJ2-2, with 9 bases lining up with TRBD1. This CDR3 is 17 amino acids long. V lost 3 bases to trimming and J lost 2 bases; unmatched junction nucleotides: 10. The germline gives CDR1 GTSNPN, CDR2 SVGIG (reference sequence). CDR3 residues: CAWRSPLGQGNTGELFF. The DNA of the CDR3 is TGTGCCTGGAGATCTCCCCTGGGACAGGGCAACACCGGGGAGCTGTTTTTT.

The chain employs TRBV9 and TRBJ1-1; TRBD1 is a possible D gene (5 bases). V gave up 6 bases and J gave up 0 bases, with 12 bases separating them. Per germline, CDR1 SGDLS and CDR2 YYNGEE. The CDR3 is 14 residues long. This chain's CDR3 is CASNSAGLNTEAFF. The DNA for the CDR3 is TGTGCCAGCAACTCGGCAGGGTTGAACACTGAAGCTTTCTTT. The whole variable domain, remainder taken from reference TRBV9 and TRBJ1-1, is DSGVTQTPKHLITATGQRVTLRCSPRSGDLSVYWYQQSLDQGLQFLIQYYNGEERAKGNILERFSAQQFPDLHSELNLSSLELGDSALYFCASNSAGLNTEAFFGQGTRLTVV.

This clone has only a few counts. This chain uses TRBV6-1 with TRBJ2-7, with TRBD1 matching 11 bases. This CDR3 has 15 residues. J gave up 4 bases and V 6 bases, and 8 bases lay outside the gene matches. Germline-derived CDR1 and CDR2 are MNHNS and SASEGT. The CDR3 nucleotides read TGTGCCAGCAGCCCCGGGACAGGGGGAGGATACGAGCAGTACTTC. As protein: CASSPGTGGGYEQYF.

The chain has TRBV11-2 and TRBJ2-7; D possibly corresponds to TRBD2 (6 bases). The CDR3 runs 15 residues. V dropped 5 bases and J dropped 3 bases, with 17 bases sitting between them. Germline V gene data show CDR1 as SGHAT and CDR2 as FQNNGV. CDR3 coding DNA: TGTGCCAGCAGCCCCTCGCCCCGGGGGTACTACGAGCAGTACTTC. It codes for CASSPSPRGYYEQYF. Filled out from reference TRBV11-2 and TRBJ2-7, the complete variable domain reads EAGVAQSPRYKIIEKRQSVAFWCNPISGHATLYWYQQILGQGPKLLIQFQNNGVVDDSQLPKDRFSAERLKGVDSTLKIQPAKLEDSAVYLCASSPSPRGYYEQYFGPGTRLTVT.

This chain uses TRBV19 with TRBJ1-5; no clear D. The V end lost 0 bases, the J end lost 0 bases, and 12 bases lay between the germline ends. Germline CDR1 LNHDA, CDR2 SQIVND (reference sequence). The CDR3 is made up of 17 amino acids. CDR3 region: CASSIERVEYSNQPQHF. The CDR3 nucleotides read TGTGCCAGTAGTATAGAGCGGGTCGAGTATAGCAATCAGCCCCAGCATTTT.

V and J are TRBV25-1 and TRBJ2-2; 7 positions agree with TRBD1. V dropped 6 bases and J dropped 5; count of bases not matched to a gene: 9. Per the germline V gene, CDR1 is MGHDK and CDR2 is SYGVNS. This CDR3 comprises 15 residues. CDR3 in DNA: TGTGCCAGCAGCCCGATGACAGGGCCGACCGGGGAGCTGTTTTTT. Translated: CASSPMTGPTGELFF.

The rearrangement uses TRBV5-4 and TRBJ2-3; 8 nucleotides align to TRBD2. Trimming cost V 0 bases and J 1 base; bases outside gene matches: 4. CDR3 length equals 16 residues. Germline lookup yields CDR1 SGHNT and CDR2 YYREEE (reference sequence). CDR3 nucleotide sequence: TGTGCCAGCAGCTTGGCGACTAGCGAAGGCACAGATACGCAGTATTTT. Protein: CASSLATSEGTDTQYF.

V usage is TRBV28 and J usage is TRBJ1-2; the D is unclear. CDR1 is MDHEN and CDR2 is SYDVKM in the germline V gene. CDR3 length: 12 amino acids. V shed 5 bases and J shed 4 bases, with 8 bases lying between them. CDR3 protein: CASSIQVYGYTF. CDR3 coding DNA: TGTGCCAGCAGTATCCAGGTCTATGGCTACACCTTC.

The V and J genes are TRBV9 and TRBJ2-2; possibly TRBD1 for D (5 bases). Germline V CDR1 and CDR2: SGDLS, YYNGEE. The CDR3 length is 16 residues. V gave up 0 bases and J gave up 6 bases, with 15 bases separating them. This chain's CDR3 is CASSVGLGGAAGELFF. In nucleotides, the CDR3 is TGTGCCAGCAGCGTAGGGCTCGGTGGGGCGGCCGGGGAGCTGTTTTTT.

The chain combines TRBV5-1 with TRBJ1-1; 7 bases line up with TRBD1. Germline values: CDR1 SGHRS, CDR2 YFSETQ. This CDR3 is 16 amino acids long. J gave up 4 bases and V 3 bases, and 12 bases lay outside the gene matches. The CDR3 DNA is TGCGCCAGCAGCTCCAGGACAGGAGGAGAGGGCACTGAAGCTTTCTTT. Its translation: CASSSRTGGEGTEAFF.

CDR3 bases: TGTGCCTGGAGTGTTTACGGGGGGCGAGAAGAGACCCAGTACTTC. It encodes CAWSVYGGREETQYF. The V and J genes are TRBV30 and TRBJ2-5; possible D gene TRBD2, 7 bases. CDR3 length: 15 residues. The germline CDR1 and CDR2 sequences are GTSNPN and SVGIG (reference sequence). Between the trimmed V and J ends, which lost 0 bases and 3 bases, there was a span of 14 bases.

J is TRBJ2-6 and V is TRBV2; 9 nucleotides line up with TRBD1. CDR1 SNHLY and CDR2 FYNNEI come from the germline V gene. The CDR3 consists of 22 residues. J lost 4 bases, V lost 9 bases, and 28 bases had no gene match. CDR3 region: CARPGTGGNSHSHSGGANVLTF. The DNA of the CDR3 is TGTGCCAGACCGGGCACAGGGGGCAACTCCCACTCCCACTCGGGGGGGGCCAACGTCCTGACTTTC.